The 20 T cell receptor beta chains reported below all come from one sample, sequenced in a study of human T cells and chemical hapten exposure. Specified time point: pre-sensitization, week 0. Treatment denoted: therapeutic diphenylcyclopropenone sensitization with weekly scalp DPC. TCRdb fed the RACE reads into MiXCR, producing one record per CDR3 protein. The table lists roughly 110,000 distinct CDR3 sequences, 9.5% to 15% of them singletons, with around 1.5% in the top ten. Specimen: whole blood, collected in connection with sensitization to the hapten diphenylcyclopropenone (DPC). Receptors were obtained from a woman aged 45-60 years with alopecia areata. Some clones in this sample may be carry-over from other donors' samples.

This chain links TRBV19 with TRBJ1-1, with TRBD1 matching over 7 bases. This CDR3 is 14 amino acids long. J gave up 5 bases and V 4 bases, and 7 bases lay outside the gene matches. Germline CDR1 LNHDA, CDR2 SQIVND (reference sequence). In DNA form, the CDR3 reads TGTGCCAGTAGTACGGACAGGTTTTGGACTGAAGCTTTCTTT. Translation: CASSTDRFWTEAFF.

This clonotype was seen only a few times. The chain links TRBV2 to TRBJ2-3; D is uncertain. The ends were cut back, 4 bases at V and 3 bases at J, with 17 bases in the middle. This CDR3 region has 16 residues. The germline CDR1 and CDR2 sequences are SNHLY and FYNNEI. The CDR3 DNA reads as TGTGCCAGCAGTGGTCGGCTAGGAGAGGCGACAGATACGCAGTATTTT. The encoded protein is CASSGRLGEATDTQYF.

The chain has TRBV3-1 and TRBJ1-2, with D possibly TRBD1 on 5 matching bases. Germline values: CDR1 LGHDT, CDR2 YNNKEL (reference sequence). The length of the CDR3 is 14 residues. V was trimmed by 1 base and J by 7 bases, leaving 13 bases between them. The CDR3 DNA sequence: TGTGCCAGCAGCCAAGTGCCGGGGCAGGCTGGCTACACCTTC. This sequence encodes CASSQVPGQAGYTF.

This clonotype has a count of ten or more. The chain employs TRBV7-9 and TRBJ1-5; the D is unclear. V lost 5 bases, J lost 7 bases, and 9 bases lay in between. Germline lookup yields CDR1 SEHNR and CDR2 FQNEAQ (reference sequence). The CDR3 runs 12 residues. CDR3 sequence (DNA): TGTGCCAGCAGCCGAGGTCCGCAGCCCCAGCATTTT. It encodes CASSRGPQPQHF.

This clonotype was observed a few times. The chain uses TRBV5-1 and TRBJ1-5; 8 nucleotides line up with TRBD1. CDR1 is SGHRS and CDR2 is YFSETQ in the germline V gene. This CDR3 region has 15 residues. V trimming: 2 bases; J trimming: 8 bases; junction bases outside the gene matches: 9. CDR3 sequence: CASSFGTGSYEPQHF. The CDR3 bases are TGCGCCAGCAGCTTTGGGACAGGTTCATATGAGCCCCAGCATTTT. The full variable domain, its missing parts supplied by reference TRBV5-1 and TRBJ1-5, is KAGVTQTPRYLIKTRGQQVTLSCSPISGHRSVSWYQQTPGQGLQFLFEYFSETQRNKGNFPGRFSGRQFSNSRSEMNVSTLELGDSALYLCASSFGTGSYEPQHFGDGTRLSIL.

This clonotype was picked up a small number of times. The V call is TRBV28, the J call TRBJ2-5, with D possibly being TRBD1 or TRBD2 (5 bases each). The germline V gene has CDR1 MDHEN and CDR2 SYDVKM. This CDR3 has 15 amino acids. The V and J ends lost 2 bases and 2 bases respectively, with 12 bases between them. CDR3 region: CASSLAAAGQETQYF. The CDR3 bases are TGTGCCAGCAGTTTAGCAGCGGCAGGGCAAGAGACCCAGTACTTC. The full variable domain, its missing parts supplied by reference TRBV28 and TRBJ2-5, is DVKVTQSSRYLVKRTGEKVFLECVQDMDHENMFWYRQDPGLGLRLIYFSYDVKMKEKGDIPEGYSVSREKKERFSLILESASTNQTSMYLCASSLAAAGQETQYFGPGTRLLVL.

In its sample, this clonotype was seen a few times. The chain couples TRBV25-1 to TRBJ2-7, with 7 bases fitting TRBD1. The germline gives CDR1 MGHDK, CDR2 SYGVNS. The CDR3 consists of 13 residues. The V and J ends lost 6 bases and 7 bases, in that order; junction bases with no gene match: 9. DNA of the CDR3: TGTGCCAGCAGGACAGGGTTCGCGGCGGAGCAGTACTTC. Translated: CASRTGFAAEQYF.

This clonotype was seen at least ten times. The chain is built from TRBV5-1 and TRBJ1-5, with D maybe TRBD1 (6 bases). Deletions cut 1 base from V and 6 bases from J, with 14 bases between. The germline CDR1 and CDR2 sequences are SGHRS and YFSETQ. The CDR3 has 15 residues. The CDR3 bases are TGCGCCAGCAGCTTGTATTCCGGGGGCGGTCAGCCCCAGCATTTT. It specifies CASSLYSGGGQPQHF.

The sample holds a few counts of this clonotype. A read error may produce the germline difference seen at one junction end. The CDR3 DNA follows: TGTGCCAGCAGATTAGGAGTGTACTACGAGCAGTACTTC. Translation: CASRLGVYYEQYF. The gene calls are TRBV12-3 or TRBV12-4 and TRBJ2-7, with D uncertain. The CDR3 contains 13 residues.

This clonotype appeared a few times. The chain uses TRBV7-9 and TRBJ2-3; TRBD1 might be the D (5 bases). Germline CDR1 reads SEHNR; CDR2 reads FQNEAQ (reference sequence). The V and J ends lost 5 bases and 3 bases respectively, with 18 bases between them. The CDR3 is made up of 16 amino acids. The CDR3 nucleotides read TGTGCCAGCAGCCCCCAACCCCAGGGTGGGACAGATACGCAGTATTTT. Its protein product is CASSPQPQGGTDTQYF.

This clonotype was seen a few times. The chain recombines TRBV19 with TRBJ2-4; D is perhaps TRBD2 (5 bases). The CDR3 contains 18 residues. The V gene's germline CDR1 is LNHDA and CDR2 SQIVND (reference sequence). With 5 bases removed from V and 0 bases from J, the gap between germline ends came to 20 bases. CDR3 nucleotides: TGTGCCAGTAGTCGGGGAGTAACAAACCTACTAGCCAAAAACATTCAGTACTTC. Residues: CASSRGVTNLLAKNIQYF.

This clonotype was seen many times. V gene TRBV7-2 combines with J gene TRBJ1-2; 7 bases line up with TRBD1. V lost 0 bases to trimming and J lost 3 bases; unmatched junction nucleotides: 7. This CDR3 is built from 16 residues. Germline CDR1 SGHTA, CDR2 FQGNSA. CDR3 DNA: TGTGCCAGCAGCTTAGCTTACAGGGGTAACGACTATGGCTACACCTTC. Its protein product is CASSLAYRGNDYGYTF.

This rearrangement joins TRBV28 to TRBJ1-2; D uncertain. Trimming left V 2 bases short and J 4 bases short, with 5 bases between. This CDR3 is built from 12 residues. Germline-derived CDR1 and CDR2 are MDHEN and SYDVKM. CDR3 coding DNA: TGTGCCAGCAGTTTAATGAGCTATGGCTACACCTTC. Protein product: CASSLMSYGYTF.

The sample holds many counts of this clonotype. The CDR3 bases are TGTGCCAGCAGTGAAGAACAGGCGGGGTCCTACGAGCAGTACTTC. Residues: CASSEEQAGSYEQYF. The rearrangement links TRBV2 to TRBJ2-7; a possible D gene is TRBD2 (6 bases). Looked up from germline, CDR1 is SNHLY and CDR2 is FYNNEI. CDR3 length: 15 residues. The germline V and J ends were trimmed by 1 base and 1 base, with 11 bases remaining between them.

In its sample, this clonotype was seen many times. The chain recombines TRBV24-1 with TRBJ2-1, with a weak D call TRBD1 (5 bases). The germline V gene encodes CDR1 KGHDR and CDR2 SFDVKD. V was trimmed by 1 base and J by 8 bases, leaving 14 bases between them. The CDR3 spans 15 residues. The CDR3 spells CATSDLSAGLDEQFF. The CDR3 DNA reads as TGTGCCACCAGTGATTTATCTGCAGGGTTGGATGAGCAGTTCTTC.

The rearrangement joins TRBV20-1 to TRBJ2-7, with D possibly matching TRBD2 (6 bases). From germline, CDR1 is DFQATT and CDR2 SNEGSKA (reference sequence). This CDR3 has 13 amino acids. The V gene lost 6 bases and the J gene lost 1 base, with 13 bases spanning the gap. CDR3 nucleotides: TGCAGTGCCCCGGGGGTTCCTTCCTACGAGCAGTACTTC. Translating gives CSAPGVPSYEQYF.

This clonotype came up many times. The V gene is TRBV20-1, the J gene TRBJ1-5; no definite D call. V was clipped by 6 bases and J by 7 bases, with 16 bases between them. From germline, CDR1 is DFQATT and CDR2 SNEGSKA (reference sequence). CDR3 size: 13 residues. The CDR3 region has the DNA TGCAGTGCCGCCCTCCCCAGGACCCAGCCCCAGCATTTT. The encoded protein is CSAALPRTQPQHF.

This clonotype was seen many times. V is TRBV11-2 and J is TRBJ2-2; D remains ambiguous. The CDR3 spans 13 residues. V lost 5 bases and J lost 1, with 5 bases in between. Germline CDR1 is SGHAT and CDR2 is FQNNGV. The CDR3 here is CASSPGNTGELFF. CDR3 bases: TGTGCCAGCAGCCCGGGGAACACCGGGGAGCTGTTTTTT.

A few counts support this clonotype. The V call is TRBV29-1, the J call TRBJ2-7; D is ambiguous. With 4 bases removed from V and 6 bases from J, the gap between germline ends came to 16 bases. CDR1 is SQVTM, CDR2 ANQGSEA, per germline. CDR3 length: 13 amino acids. The CDR3 coding sequence is TGCAGCGTTGTCCCCTCTAGAGAACGCGAGCAGTACTTC. Translation: CSVVPSREREQYF.

The chain joins TRBV28 to TRBJ2-7, with TRBD2 matching 7 bases. J was trimmed by 6 bases and V by 7 bases; bases with no gene match: 9. The CDR3 is 13 residues long. Germline CDR1 reads MDHEN; CDR2 reads SYDVKM. The CDR3 sequence: CASTAMGRVEQYF. As DNA, the CDR3 is TGTGCCAGCACCGCCATGGGGAGGGTCGAGCAGTACTTC.